This T cell receptor beta chain was obtained from a study of blood T cell repertoires in COVID-19. As for the study in general: Specimens from acute and convalescent COVID-19 originated in the United States, Italy and Spain.

The V end was cut by 0 bases, the J end by 13 bases, with 13 bases between. The CDR3 runs 13 residues. Germline V gives CDR1 LGHDT, CDR2 YNNKEL (reference sequence). Original analysis: Amplification of reference gene primers provided the estimated nucleated cell counts. Clones were read by immunoSEQ multiplex PCR, and TCRdb kept only the in-frame ones, dropping some. For V, J and clone size, that table is used; D and trimming come from the DNA. The table has about 70,000 clones, about 88% seen once. This sequence joins TRBV3-1 (or the pseudogene TRBV3-2) and TRBJ2-1; TRBD2 is a possible D gene (6 bases). Sequencing was carried out using peripheral blood. The receptor's source is a man over 45 with acute or convalescent COVID-19. In DNA, the CDR3 is TGTGCCAGCAGCCAAGATAGGAGGGGATCTCAGTTCTTC. Its translation is CASSQDRRGSQFF.